This T cell receptor beta chain was recovered during a study of T cell responses to AZD1222 COVID-19 vaccine. Study summary: Second-dose intervals near 4 or 12 weeks were combined.

Broader study findings: No day 14 peak samples; only post-peak repertoires were characterized. Among those given AZD1222, only five or six were seropositive at baseline.

Comments on this clone: The antigen is not known.

Using immunoSEQ multiplex PCR, the repertoire was profiled, and TCRdb retains in-frame clones only, with some absent. The sample lists almost 55,000 clones, about 86% seen once, with roughly 10% in the top ten. This CDR3 has 18 amino acids. The receptor comes from an adult in good health. Sequences were derived from peripheral blood, sampled on day 0 of AZD1222 vaccination. The chain employs TRBV21-1 and TRBJ2-1; the table's D call, TRBD1, was not checked against the DNA. TRBV21-1 is a known pseudogene. The CDR3 sequence: CASSKALDRGGSYNEQFF. The CDR3 coding sequence is TGTGCCAGCAGCAAAGCGTTGGACAGGGGAGGCTCCTACAATGAGCAGTTCTTC.